One sample yielded the 28 T cell receptor beta chains listed below, sequenced in a study of metastatic and nonmetastatic thyroid tumors. Using MiXCR, TCRdb reanalyzed the PCR reads. The table has about 39,000 clones, approximately 20% seen once. Ahead of thyroid surgery, no patient had received treatment of any kind. The sequenced material came from blood. The source is a female donor with papillary thyroid cancer or a benign thyroid nodule (not recorded which). Some clones in this sample may be carry-over from other donors' samples.

The table lists this clone with many counts. This chain links TRBV18 with TRBJ2-7; no clear D gene. Germline V gene lookup returns CDR1 KGHSH and CDR2 LQKENI. V was cut by 3 bases and J by 3 bases, with 12 bases left in between. The CDR3 length is 14 residues. The CDR3 spells CASSPPGQLYEQYF. CDR3 sequence (DNA): TGTGCCAGCTCACCTCCTGGCCAACTCTACGAGCAGTACTTC.

This clone was observed many times. The V gene is TRBV2, the J gene TRBJ1-5; D remains unclear. Trimming shortened V by 4 bases and J by 5 bases, and 18 bases separated the two germline ends. The CDR3 contains 16 residues. CDR1 SNHLY and CDR2 FYNNEI come from the germline V gene. The CDR3 reads CASSGAADRLYQPQHF. The CDR3 coding sequence is TGTGCCAGCAGTGGTGCGGCGGACCGGTTGTATCAGCCCCAGCATTTT. The variable domain in full, with the rest retrieved from reference TRBV2 and TRBJ1-5, is EPEVTQTPSHQVTQMGQEVILRCVPISNHLYFYWYRQILGQKVEFLVSFYNNEISEKSEIFDDQFSVERPDGSNFTLKIRSTKLEDSAMYFCASSGAADRLYQPQHFGDGTRLSIL.

This clone was seen a few times. This chain connects TRBV12-3 or TRBV12-4 to TRBJ1-2; D gene unclear. Trimming stripped 6 bases from V and 8 bases from J, with 19 bases between. The length of the CDR3 is 14 residues. CDR3 nucleotides: TGTGCCAGCAGCACAAACGCACGGGTGGGGGGCTACACCTTC. The encoded protein is CASSTNARVGGYTF.

There are a few counts of this clone. A much larger clone lies a single base off, so this may be a read error. This sequence joins TRBV20-1 and TRBJ1-5; no clear D gene. The germline V gene encodes CDR1 DFQATT and CDR2 SNEGSKA (reference sequence). V shed 2 bases and J shed 2 bases, with 16 bases lying between them. The CDR3 spans 16 residues. CDR3 bases: TGCAGTGCTAGATCGTCAGGTCGATGTGGCAATCAGCCCCAGCATTTT. Its protein product is CSARSSGRCGNQPQHF.

Details on this clone: At the DNA level, this CDR3 is encoded by other sequences in the same sample as well. The chain recombines TRBV5-1 with TRBJ1-6; a possible D gene is TRBD1 (5 bases). Trimming left V 1 base short and J 7 bases short, with 9 bases between. Germline assignment: CDR1 SGHRS and CDR2 YFSETQ. The CDR3 totals 14 residues. The chain's CDR3 is CASSLTGVNSPLHF. As DNA, the CDR3 is TGCGCCAGCAGCTTGACAGGCGTGAATTCACCCCTCCACTTT.

This clone has at least ten counts. V gene TRBV2 combines with J gene TRBJ2-2, with D maybe TRBD2 (6 bases). The V gene lost 3 bases and the J gene lost 8 bases, with 13 bases spanning the gap. This CDR3 region has 14 residues. The germline V gene encodes CDR1 SNHLY and CDR2 FYNNEI. The CDR3 nucleotides read TGTGCCAGCAGTGATGAACTAGCCGGTGGGGAGCTGTTTTTT. Encoded protein: CASSDELAGGELFF.

The table lists this clone with many counts. This sequence joins TRBV12-5 and TRBJ2-3; TRBD2 aligns across 12 bases. Germline-derived CDR1 and CDR2 are LGHNT and FRNRAP. This CDR3 is 13 amino acids long. Trimming cost V 9 bases and J 5 bases; bases outside gene matches: 3. The CDR3 protein is CASAGLAGDTQYF. The CDR3 nucleotides read TGTGCTAGCGCGGGACTAGCGGGAGATACGCAGTATTTT.

This clone occurred a few times. The chain links TRBV9 to TRBJ2-3; 8 bases match TRBD2. In germline, CDR1 is SGDLS, CDR2 YYNGEE. V lost 3 bases, J lost 4 bases, and 4 bases stayed unmatched. This CDR3 spans 14 amino acids. The DNA of the CDR3 is TGTGCCAGCAGCGCGGGGGGGGGCCCAGATACGCAGTATTTT. Its translation: CASSAGGGPDTQYF.

This clone was counted at least ten times. This chain uses TRBV19 with TRBJ2-5; 9 bases fit TRBD2. J gave up 5 bases and V 5 bases, and 9 bases lay outside the gene matches. This CDR3 has 15 amino acids. Germline CDR1 is LNHDA and CDR2 is SQIVND (reference sequence). In DNA form, the CDR3 reads TGTGCCAGTAGTGGTATAGCGGGAGAGGCTGAGACCCAGTACTTC. Its protein is CASSGIAGEAETQYF.

This clone was seen many times. The chain couples TRBV12-3 or TRBV12-4 to TRBJ2-7; D is unresolved. V was clipped by 6 bases and J by 3 bases, with 6 bases between them. The CDR3 contains 11 residues. The CDR3 region is CASSANYEQYF. CDR3 DNA sequence: TGTGCCAGCAGCGCGAACTACGAGCAGTACTTC.

The sample holds a few counts of this clone. At one end the junction does not follow the germline gene, possibly because of a read error. V and J are TRBV6-1 and TRBJ1-2; D is undetermined. The CDR3 contains 15 residues. CDR1 and CDR2 from the germline V gene are MNHNS and SASEGT. The CDR3 reads CASKPYGCYGYCYTF. Here the CDR3 DNA reads TGTGCCAGCAAACCCTACGGGTGTTACGGCTATTGCTACACCTTC.

This clone was counted many times. CDR3 bases: TGCAGTGCTCAGGGGCAGGGGCGCACTGAAGCTTTCTTT. Encoded protein: CSAQGQGRTEAFF. The chain uses TRBV20-1 and TRBJ1-1; D may be TRBD1 (6 bases). V lost 5 bases, J lost 4 bases, and 14 bases lay in between. The CDR3 extends over 13 amino acids. The germline V gene has CDR1 DFQATT and CDR2 SNEGSKA (reference sequence).

In its sample, this clone was seen a few times. J is TRBJ2-7 and V is TRBV28; weak D call: TRBD2 (6 bases). The germline V and J ends were trimmed by 7 bases and 4 bases, with 20 bases remaining between them. The CDR3 covers 15 residues. Germline-derived CDR1 and CDR2 are MDHEN and SYDVKM. The CDR3 reads CASIPSVASVYEQYF. CDR3 sequence (DNA): TGTGCCAGCATTCCATCCGTGGCTAGCGTTTACGAGCAGTACTTC. The variable domain in full, with the rest retrieved from reference TRBV28 and TRBJ2-7, is DVKVTQSSRYLVKRTGEKVFLECVQDMDHENMFWYRQDPGLGLRLIYFSYDVKMKEKGDIPEGYSVSREKKERFSLILESASTNQTSMYLCASIPSVASVYEQYFGPGTRLTVT.

CDR3 nucleotides: TGTGCCAGCGGGACTCCGTTTCAAGAGACCCAGTACTTC. This codes for CASGTPFQETQYF. This rearrangement joins TRBV3-1 to TRBJ2-5, with D possibly being TRBD2 (6 bases). Germline CDR1 is LGHDT and CDR2 is YNNKEL (reference sequence). The CDR3 length is 13 residues. The V end lost 8 bases, the J end lost 2 bases, and 12 bases lay between the germline ends.

The J gene is TRBJ2-7, the V gene TRBV6-1; D not certain. V was clipped by 1 base and J by 6 bases, with 10 bases between them. This CDR3 is 13 amino acids long. Germline CDR1 and CDR2: MNHNS and SASEGT. The CDR3: CASSEEIGLEQYF. The CDR3 DNA follows: TGTGCCAGCAGTGAAGAGATAGGCCTCGAGCAGTACTTC.

This clone was seen at least ten times. This CDR3 reads CSASDRGSNTDTQYF. The CDR3 bases are TGCAGTGCTAGCGACAGGGGGTCCAACACAGATACGCAGTATTTT. The chain joins TRBV20-1 to TRBJ2-3, with 9 bases matching TRBD1. V trimming: 3 bases; J trimming: 2 bases; junction bases outside the gene matches: 6. This CDR3 is 15 amino acids long. Germline assignment: CDR1 DFQATT and CDR2 SNEGSKA (reference sequence).

This clone is medium-sized (0.01 to 0.1%) by share. V gene TRBV28 combines with J gene TRBJ2-6; D remains ambiguous. Germline V CDR1 and CDR2: MDHEN, SYDVKM. There are 15 residues in the CDR3. The ends were cut back, 3 bases at V and 0 bases at J, with 6 bases in the middle. CDR3 in DNA: TGTGCCAGCAGTTTCGGTCTCTCTGGGGCCAACGTCCTGACTTTC. Its protein is CASSFGLSGANVLTF.

The CDR3 here is CASRFGDSYNEQFF. Written as DNA, the CDR3 is TGTGCCAGCAGGTTCGGCGACTCATACAATGAGCAGTTCTTC. The rearrangement joins TRBV12-3 or TRBV12-4 to TRBJ2-1, with D unresolved. V lost 6 bases and J lost 4, with 13 bases in between. The CDR3 sequence is 14 residues long.

This clone was seen at least ten times. The chain has TRBV12-3 or TRBV12-4 and TRBJ1-1, with D perhaps TRBD1 (5 bases). There are 12 residues in the CDR3. Trimming shortened V by 7 bases and J by 11 bases, and 17 bases separated the two germline ends. The CDR3, as DNA: TGTGCCAGCACCTCCCGACAACAGGAGGCTTTCTTT. It translates to CASTSRQQEAFF.

This clone occurred many times. The chain joins TRBV6-2 or TRBV6-3 to TRBJ1-2, with no clear D. V lost 0 bases, J lost 2 bases, and 13 bases lay in between. Germline V gene data show CDR1 as MNHEY and CDR2 as SVGEGT. The CDR3 spans 16 residues. CDR3 nucleotides: TGTGCCAGCAGTTACTCGATTTGGACGGCGAACTATGGCTACACCTTC. Translated: CASSYSIWTANYGYTF.

This clone was seen repeatedly, ten times or more. Possible read error: a much larger clone is one base away. This rearrangement joins TRBV24-1 to TRBJ2-1, with 10 bases fitting TRBD2. This CDR3 spans 13 amino acids. V shed 5 bases and J 13 bases; nucleotides not matched to a gene: 7. Germline V gene lookup returns CDR1 KGHDR and CDR2 SFDVKD. The CDR3 region has the DNA TGTGCCACCAGTGGCTCTAGCGGGAGCGTTCAGTTCTTC. This gives the protein CATSGSSGSVQFF.

This clone has a single count. It may be a read error: a sequence one base away is much more abundant. The chain employs TRBV5-5 and TRBJ2-7; D may correspond to TRBD1 or TRBD2 (5 bases each). V was shortened by 2 bases and J by 5 bases, with 14 bases between the two germline ends. Germline CDR1 SGHKS, CDR2 YYEKEE (reference sequence). The CDR3 has 14 amino acids. The CDR3 loop reads CASSLPIGADEQYF. CDR3 bases: TGTGCCAGCAGCTTACCTATCGGGGCGGACGAGCAGTACTTC. Combining the CDR3 with reference TRBV5-5 and TRBJ2-7 gives the whole variable domain DAGVTQSPTHLIKTRGQQVTLRCSPISGHKSVSWYQQVLGQGPQFIFQYYEKEERGRGNFPDRFSARQFPNYSSELNVNALLLGDSALYLCASSLPIGADEQYFGPGTRLTVT.

A few counts support this clone. The V call is TRBV19, the J call TRBJ1-2; D is undetermined. Looked up from germline, CDR1 is LNHDA and CDR2 is SQIVND (reference sequence). The V and J ends lost 11 bases and 8 bases respectively, with 18 bases between them. CDR3 length: 12 amino acids. The CDR3 nucleotides are TGTGCCTCAACGAGGGCCCCCTGGGGCTACACCTTC. Its protein is CASTRAPWGYTF.

This clone has at least ten counts. V and J are TRBV3-1 and TRBJ2-1; 9 nucleotides align to TRBD2. CDR1 is LGHDT and CDR2 is YNNKEL in the germline V gene (reference sequence). The CDR3 loop spans 15 amino acids. After removal of 1 base from V and 8 bases from J, the junction contained 6 bases not matched to a gene. The CDR3 coding sequence is TGTGCCAGCAGCCAAGGTAGCGGGAGAGGGGATGAGCAGTTCTTC. It specifies CASSQGSGRGDEQFF.

This clone was observed a handful of times. This CDR3 fails to terminate in the conserved phenylalanine or tryptophan, so it likely reflects a read error. The chain is built from TRBV2 and TRBJ2-3, with D uncertain. CDR1 is SNHLY, CDR2 FYNNEI, per germline. V was clipped by 9 bases and J by 0 bases, with 13 bases between them. There are 14 residues in the CDR3. The CDR3 DNA is TGTGCCAGAGGACGGCAGGCTAGCACAGATACGCAGTATTCT. This encodes CARGRQASTDTQYS.

Many counts were recorded for this clone. The rearrangement joins TRBV5-4 to TRBJ2-5, with 7 bases fitting TRBD1. Per germline, CDR1 SGHNT and CDR2 YYREEE (reference sequence). This CDR3 region has 15 residues. J gave up 2 bases and V 4 bases, and 8 bases lay outside the gene matches. The CDR3 spells CASSTETGKQETQYF. The CDR3 bases are TGTGCCAGCAGCACAGAGACAGGGAAGCAAGAGACCCAGTACTTC.

This clone is labeled medium-sized. This rearrangement joins TRBV28 to TRBJ2-3, with D perhaps TRBD2 (6 bases). The length of the CDR3 is 16 residues. Germline CDR1 reads MDHEN; CDR2 reads SYDVKM. V was cut by 3 bases and J by 1 base, with 14 bases left in between. CDR3 nucleotides: TGTGCCAGCAGTTTTGTGGCGGGGTTTCGCACAGATACGCAGTATTTT. This translates into CASSFVAGFRTDTQYF.

As to this clone: The junction departs from germline at one end; a sequencing error may be responsible. The chain couples TRBV6-2 or TRBV6-3 to TRBJ1-1, with 7 bases identical to TRBD1. This CDR3 is 17 amino acids long. Germline CDR1 is MNHEY and CDR2 is SVGEGT. The CDR3: CDSSHWVDDRVNTEAFF. CDR3 DNA: TGTGACAGCAGCCACTGGGTGGATGACAGGGTGAACACTGAAGCTTTCTTT.